These T cell receptor beta chains were read from a single sample in a study of blood T cell repertoires in COVID-19. Using immunoSEQ multiplex PCR, the repertoire was profiled, and TCRdb retains in-frame clones only, with some absent. The sample includes more than 65,000 clones, more than 70% of them seen just once. Sequencing input: peripheral blood. Receptors originate from an older woman with acute or convalescent COVID-19. The CDR3 runs from the conserved cysteine through the conserved F or W. D genes are given only for firm matches. Only part of the rows carry a size: once, few, many, or a class if the clone is expanded.

v_gene	d_gene	j_gene	abundance	CDR3nt	CDR3aa
TRBV5-6	.	TRBJ2-7	.	TGTGCCAGCAGCTTGCACGGGGGAGGCGAGCAGTACTTC	CASSLHGGGEQYF
TRBV18	TRBD1	TRBJ2-7	.	TGTGCCAGCTCCCAGGGACAGGGGTACGAGCAGTACTTC	CASSQGQGYEQYF
TRBV28	.	TRBJ2-7	.	TGTGCCAGCACGGTCGGGGTACCCTACGAGCAGTACTTC	CASTVGVPYEQYF
TRBV19	.	TRBJ1-1	few	TGTGCCAGTAGCAATCAGGGTGAGAACACTGAAGCTTTCTTT	CASSNQGENTEAFF
TRBV9	TRBD1	TRBJ1-6	.	TGTGCCAGCAGCGTAACCTGGGACAGGGGAACATCACCCCTCCACTTT	CASSVTWDRGTSPLHF
TRBV15	TRBD2	TRBJ2-1	.	TGTGCCACCAGCAGAGGGGGAGGGGATGAGCAGTTCTTC	CATSRGGGDEQFF
TRBV7-9	.	TRBJ2-1	.	TGTGCCAGCAGCCTAGGACTGTCCTCCTACAATGAGCAGTTCTTC	CASSLGLSSYNEQFF
TRBV6-2/TRBV6-3	TRBD2	TRBJ2-2	.	TGTGCCAGCAGTTACTCGAGAGCGGGGGCCGTTAACACCGGGGAGCTGTTTTTT	CASSYSRAGAVNTGELFF
TRBV28	.	TRBJ1-3	.	TGTGCCAGCAGTAGGCGGGGGGGTGGAAACACCATATATTTT	CASSRRGGGNTIYF
TRBV6-6	TRBD1	TRBJ1-5	few	TGTGCCAGCAGGCTCAGGGGACAGGGTAGCAATCAGCCCCAGCATTTT	CASRLRGQGSNQPQHF
TRBV6-6	TRBD2	TRBJ2-5	.	TGTGCCACGAAACATACTAGCGGACCACAAGAGACCCAGTACTTC	CATKHTSGPQETQYF
TRBV19	TRBD1	TRBJ1-5	.	TGTGCCAGTAGTTCACCCCGGACAGGGACCCTTGGGAATCAGCCCCAGCATTTT	CASSSPRTGTLGNQPQHF
TRBV27	.	TRBJ2-1	.	TGTGCCAGCAGTTTGGGACACCTCTCCTACAATGAGCAGTTCTTC	CASSLGHLSYNEQFF
TRBV27	.	TRBJ2-3	.	TGTGCCAGCAGCCTCAGTGTTTCCAGAGATACGCAGTATTTT	CASSLSVSRDTQYF
TRBV10-3	.	TRBJ2-2	few	TGTGCCATCAGTGAGACCAAGCGAGAGTACACCGGGGAGCTGTTTTTT	CAISETKREYTGELFF
TRBV18	TRBD2	TRBJ2-1	once	TGTGCCAGCTCACCACCGGGGCGTCTAGCGGGCCACAATGAGCAGTTCTTC	CASSPPGRLAGHNEQFF
TRBV5-1	TRBD1	TRBJ2-7	.	TGCGCCAGCAGGTTGGGACAGGGGGACTACGAGCAGTACTTC	CASRLGQGDYEQYF
TRBV2	TRBD2	TRBJ2-5	.	TGTGCCAGCAGGACTAGCGGGGGGGCCCTAGAGACCCAGTACTTC	CASRTSGGALETQYF
TRBV15	TRBD2	TRBJ2-6	.	TGTGCCACCAGCAGAGGGGAGGGAGCTGGGGCCAACGTCCTGACTTTC	CATSRGEGAGANVLTF
TRBV3-1/TRBV3-2	.	TRBJ1-2	few	TGTGCCAGCAGTCACACTCAGGGGGGCTACACCTTC	CASSHTQGGYTF
TRBV10-3	TRBD2	TRBJ2-3	.	TGTGCCGCGTCCGGGACTAGCGGTAGCACAGATACGCAGTATTTT	CAASGTSGSTDTQYF
TRBV5-6	.	TRBJ2-7	.	TGTGCCAGCAGCTTCCGCTCCAGGGAAATCTACGAGCAGTACTTC	CASSFRSREIYEQYF
TRBV21-1	.	TRBJ1-5	.	TGTGCCAGCAGCAAATACCTAAATACAGGGAAGGAACAGCCCCAGCATTTT	CASSKYLNTGKEQPQHF
TRBV5-1	TRBD2	TRBJ2-2	.	TGCGCCAGCAGCTTGACTAGCGGGGGAGGAGACACCGGGGAGCTGTTTTTT	CASSLTSGGGDTGELFF
TRBV7-2	TRBD2	TRBJ2-7	.	TGTGCCAGCAGCTTCGGGACTAAACGGGGGAGATTCGACGAGCAGTACTTC	CASSFGTKRGRFDEQYF
TRBV27	.	TRBJ2-5	many	TGTGCCAGCAGTTTATCTCCCATGGAGACCCAGTACTTC	CASSLSPMETQYF
TRBV7-9	TRBD2	TRBJ2-1	.	TGTGCCAGCCGCAAAACTAGCGGGGGGGCCGGTGAGCAGTTCTTC	CASRKTSGGAGEQFF
TRBV11-2	.	TRBJ1-4	once	TGTGCCAGCAGCCGCCTAGGGGTGACTAATGAAAAACTGTTTTTT	CASSRLGVTNEKLFF
TRBV14	TRBD2	TRBJ2-1	.	TGTGCCAGCAGCTCCAGCGGGGGGGCCGGAAATGAGCAGTTCTTC	CASSSSGGAGNEQFF
TRBV11-2	TRBD1	TRBJ2-7	.	TGTGCCAGCAGCTCACCCTGGGGACAGGGGGCCTACGAGCAGTACTTC	CASSSPWGQGAYEQYF
TRBV5-1	TRBD1	TRBJ1-2	.	TGCGCCAGCGCCGGGGGCAGGGGGATTTCCGATGGCTACACCTTC	CASAGGRGISDGYTF
TRBV5-4	.	TRBJ1-1	.	TGTGCCAGCAGCTCTCAGGGGATGAACACTGAAGCTTTCTTT	CASSSQGMNTEAFF
TRBV7-2	TRBD1	TRBJ2-1	once	TGTGCCAGCAGCCCGGTCCGAGGGGGCCCCTACAATGAGCAGTTCTTC	CASSPVRGGPYNEQFF
TRBV4-1	.	TRBJ2-5	.	TGCGCCAGCAGCCAAGTCGGGGTGGAGACCCAGTACTTC	CASSQVGVETQYF
TRBV11-2	.	TRBJ1-1	.	TGTGCCAGCAGCTTGACAGGTGGAACTGAAGCTTTCTTT	CASSLTGGTEAFF
TRBV5-1	.	TRBJ2-3	.	TGCGCCAGCAGGGCTCGCGGGGCCGGTATCCCTGGCACAGATACGCAGTATTTT	CASRARGAGIPGTDTQYF
TRBV19	.	TRBJ1-2	.	TGTGCCAGTAGTACCTTAACAGGGACCAACTATGGCTACACCTTC	CASSTLTGTNYGYTF
TRBV14	TRBD1	TRBJ2-7	.	TGTGCCAGCAGCCCATACAGGGGGCGTATATCCTACGAGCAGTACTTC	CASSPYRGRISYEQYF
TRBV9	.	TRBJ2-5	.	TGTGCCAGCAGCTTATCGAGTACGCGGGAGACCCAGTACTTC	CASSLSSTRETQYF
TRBV5-1	TRBD1	TRBJ1-4	once	TGCGCCAGCAGCTCGGGGACAGTCGAAAAACTGTTTTTT	CASSSGTVEKLFF
TRBV14	.	TRBJ1-3	.	TGTGCCAGCAGCCCTCTCGGTATTGGAAACACCATATATTTT	CASSPLGIGNTIYF
TRBV10-3	TRBD1	TRBJ1-6	.	TGTGCCATCAGCCTGGACAGGGTGACATATAATTCACCCCTCCACTTT	CAISLDRVTYNSPLHF
TRBV10-3	TRBD2	TRBJ2-5	.	TGTGCCATCAGCCTGACTAGCGGGGCTGGGGAGACCCAGTACTTC	CAISLTSGAGETQYF
TRBV5-1	.	TRBJ2-7	.	TGCGCCAGCAGCGGGGACTTCTACGAGCAGTACTTC	CASSGDFYEQYF
TRBV6-5	TRBD1	TRBJ2-1	.	TGTGCCAGCAGAACGAGCAGGGGGTCCTACAATGAGCAGTTCTTC	CASRTSRGSYNEQFF
TRBV9	TRBD1	TRBJ1-2	many	TGTGCCAGCAGCGGGGACAGCTATTTGGATGGCTACACCTTC	CASSGDSYLDGYTF
TRBV12-5	.	TRBJ1-2	.	TGTGCTAGTGGTTCGGATGGGAACAGGGTACCCTATGGCTACACCTTC	CASGSDGNRVPYGYTF
TRBV10-3	.	TRBJ2-5	once	TGTGCCACCGGGGACTTGCAAGAGACCCAGTACTTC	CATGDLQETQYF
TRBV2	TRBD1	TRBJ1-2	.	TGTGCCAGCAGGAGGACAGGGGATAGAAACTATGGCTACACCTTC	CASRRTGDRNYGYTF
TRBV9	TRBD1	TRBJ1-1	.	TGTGCCAGCAGCCGTCCCGGGACAGGGGTTGGCACTGAAGCTTTCTTT	CASSRPGTGVGTEAFF
TRBV28	.	TRBJ2-7	.	TGTGCCAGCAGTTTACTATGGAGCTCCTACGAGCAGTACTTC	CASSLLWSSYEQYF
TRBV7-3	.	TRBJ2-2	.	TGTGCCAGCAGCTATCGAGGGGGCACCGGGGAGCTGTTTTTT	CASSYRGGTGELFF
TRBV6-4	TRBD1	TRBJ1-2	once	TGTGCCAGCAGTGCCGAGGACAGGGGCAACTATGGCTACACCTTC	CASSAEDRGNYGYTF